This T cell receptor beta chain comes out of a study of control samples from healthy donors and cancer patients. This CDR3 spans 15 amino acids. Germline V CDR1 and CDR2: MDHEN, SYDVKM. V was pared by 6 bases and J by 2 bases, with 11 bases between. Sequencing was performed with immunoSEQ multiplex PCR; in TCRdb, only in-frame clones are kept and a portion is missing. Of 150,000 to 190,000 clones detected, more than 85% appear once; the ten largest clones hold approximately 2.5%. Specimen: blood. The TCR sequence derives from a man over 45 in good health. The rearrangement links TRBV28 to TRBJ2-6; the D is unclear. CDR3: CASRTRLPGANVLTF. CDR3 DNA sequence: TGTGCCAGCAGGACCCGCCTCCCTGGGGCCAACGTCCTGACTTTC.